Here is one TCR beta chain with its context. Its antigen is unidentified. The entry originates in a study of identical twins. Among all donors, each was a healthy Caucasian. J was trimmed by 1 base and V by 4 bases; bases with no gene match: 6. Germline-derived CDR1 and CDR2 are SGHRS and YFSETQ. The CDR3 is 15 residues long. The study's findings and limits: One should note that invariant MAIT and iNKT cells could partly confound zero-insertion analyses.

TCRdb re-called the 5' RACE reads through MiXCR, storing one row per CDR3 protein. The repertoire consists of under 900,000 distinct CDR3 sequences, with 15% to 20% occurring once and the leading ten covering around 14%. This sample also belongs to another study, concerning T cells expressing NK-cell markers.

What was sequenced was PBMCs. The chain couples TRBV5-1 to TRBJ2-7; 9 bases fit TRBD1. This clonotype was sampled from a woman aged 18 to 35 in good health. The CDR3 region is CASSDPGQGSYEQYF. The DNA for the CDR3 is TGCGCCAGCAGCGACCCGGGACAGGGATCCTACGAGCAGTACTTC. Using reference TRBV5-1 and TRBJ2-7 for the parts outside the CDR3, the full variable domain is KAGVTQTPRYLIKTRGQQVTLSCSPISGHRSVSWYQQTPGQGLQFLFEYFSETQRNKGNFPGRFSGRQFSNSRSEMNVSTLELGDSALYLCASSDPGQGSYEQYFGPGTRLTVT.